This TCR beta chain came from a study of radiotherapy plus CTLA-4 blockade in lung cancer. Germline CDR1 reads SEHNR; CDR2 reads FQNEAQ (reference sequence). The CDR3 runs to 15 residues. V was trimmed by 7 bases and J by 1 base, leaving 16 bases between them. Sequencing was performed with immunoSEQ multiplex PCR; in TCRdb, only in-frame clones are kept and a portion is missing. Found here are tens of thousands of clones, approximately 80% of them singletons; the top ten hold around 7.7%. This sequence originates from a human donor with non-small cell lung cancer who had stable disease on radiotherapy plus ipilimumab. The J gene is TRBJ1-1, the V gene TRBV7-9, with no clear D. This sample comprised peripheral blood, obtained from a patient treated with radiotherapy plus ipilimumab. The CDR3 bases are TGTGCCAGCACCCGAAGACGGGGAGGGAACACTGAAGCTTTCTTT. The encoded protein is CASTRRRGGNTEAFF. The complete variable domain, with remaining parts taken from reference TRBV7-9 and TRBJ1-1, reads DTGVSQNPRHKITKRGQNVTFRCDPISEHNRLYWYRQTLGQGPEFLTYFQNEAQLEKSRLLSDRFSAERPKGSFSTLEIQRTEQGDSAMYLCASTRRRGGNTEAFFGQGTRLTVV.